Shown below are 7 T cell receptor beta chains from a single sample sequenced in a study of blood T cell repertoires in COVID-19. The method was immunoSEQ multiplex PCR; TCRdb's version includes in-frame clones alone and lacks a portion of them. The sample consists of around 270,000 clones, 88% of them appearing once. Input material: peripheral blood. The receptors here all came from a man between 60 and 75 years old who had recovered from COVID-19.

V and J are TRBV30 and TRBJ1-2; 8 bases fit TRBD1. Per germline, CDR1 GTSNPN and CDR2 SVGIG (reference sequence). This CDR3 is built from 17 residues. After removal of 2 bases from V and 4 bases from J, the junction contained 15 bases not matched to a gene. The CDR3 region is CAWSPLTGTGFLYGYTF. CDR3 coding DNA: TGTGCCTGGAGTCCTCTAACGGGGACAGGTTTCCTCTATGGCTACACCTTC.

The CDR3 region is CASSEAGVAGANVLTF. DNA for the CDR3: TGTGCCAGCAGTGAGGCAGGGGTGGCGGGGGCCAACGTCCTGACTTTC. V usage is TRBV6-4 and J usage is TRBJ2-6; D is possibly TRBD1 (6 bases). Germline CDR1 reads MRHNA; CDR2 reads SNTAGT. The CDR3 has 16 residues. Between the trimmed V and J ends, which lost 3 bases and 4 bases, there was a span of 13 bases.

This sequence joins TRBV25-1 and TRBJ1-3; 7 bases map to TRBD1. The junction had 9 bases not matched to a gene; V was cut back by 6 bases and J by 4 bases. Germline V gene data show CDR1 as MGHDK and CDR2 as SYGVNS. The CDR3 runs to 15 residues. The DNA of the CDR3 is TGTGCCAGCAGCCCCACCACAGGGGCGGGAAACACCATATATTTT. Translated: CASSPTTGAGNTIYF. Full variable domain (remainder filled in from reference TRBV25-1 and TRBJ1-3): EADIYQTPRYLVIGTGKKITLECSQTMGHDKMYWYQQDPGMELHLIHYSYGVNSTEKGDLSSESTVSRIRTEHFPLTLESARPSHTSQYLCASSPTTGAGNTIYFGEGSWLTVV.

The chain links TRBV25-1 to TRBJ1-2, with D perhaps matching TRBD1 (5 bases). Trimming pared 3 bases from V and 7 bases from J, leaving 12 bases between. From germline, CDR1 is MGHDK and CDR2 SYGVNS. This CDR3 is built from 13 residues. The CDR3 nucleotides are TGTGCCAGCAGTGACCCCGCGGGGGGTGGCTACACCTTC. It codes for CASSDPAGGGYTF.

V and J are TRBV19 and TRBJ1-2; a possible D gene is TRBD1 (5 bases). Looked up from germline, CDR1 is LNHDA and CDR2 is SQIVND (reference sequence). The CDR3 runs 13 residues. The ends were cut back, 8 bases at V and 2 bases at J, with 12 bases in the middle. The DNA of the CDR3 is TGTGCCAGTGGGGTGGACACGAACTATGGCTACACCTTC. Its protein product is CASGVDTNYGYTF.

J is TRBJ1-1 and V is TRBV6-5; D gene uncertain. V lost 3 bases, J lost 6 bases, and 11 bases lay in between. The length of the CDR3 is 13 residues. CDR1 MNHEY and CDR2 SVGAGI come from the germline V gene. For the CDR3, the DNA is TGTGCCAGCAGTTATTCCCCGGTGGCTGAAGCTTTCTTT. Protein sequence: CASSYSPVAEAFF.

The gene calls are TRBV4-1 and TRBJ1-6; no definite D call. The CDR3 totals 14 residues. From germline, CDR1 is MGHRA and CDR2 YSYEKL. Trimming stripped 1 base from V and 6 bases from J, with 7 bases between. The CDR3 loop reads CASSQGQANSPLHF. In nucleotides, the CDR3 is TGCGCCAGCAGCCAAGGGCAGGCTAATTCACCCCTCCACTTT.